This T cell receptor beta chain was identified in a study of blood T cell repertoires in COVID-19. Overall study context: Samples representing acute and convalescent COVID-19 were sourced from the United States, Italy and Spain.

Those who participated ranged in age from roughly 18 to 95 years and resided in approximately 26 US areas. Cohort placement rested on clinical history that participants reported themselves. V was pared by 5 bases and J by 7 bases, with 6 bases between. The CDR3 sequence is 11 residues long. The germline V gene has CDR1 GTSNPN and CDR2 SVGIG (reference sequence). Authors' analysis steps: Amplified reference gene primers provided the basis for estimating nucleated cell counts. The repertoire was sequenced with immunoSEQ multiplex PCR; TCRdb's copy has only in-frame clones and lacks some. V and J calls and clone size come straight from that table; D and trimming were deduced from the DNA. The table has 350,000 or so clones, 87% seen once; the top ten hold 1%.

The chain carries TRBV30 and TRBJ1-6; possibly TRBD1 for D (5 bases). This clonotype originated in a woman aged 25 to 39 who had recovered from COVID-19. Sequenced material: PBMCs or T cells enriched from blood (not recorded which). CDR3 sequence reads: CAWDSNSPLHF. The CDR3 DNA reads as TGTGCCTGGGACAGCAATTCACCCCTCCACTTT.